The next 3 T cell receptor beta chains were all read from a single sample in a study of T cell clonality in common variable immunodeficiency. The method was immunoSEQ multiplex PCR; TCRdb's version includes in-frame clones alone and lacks a portion of them. The sample is made up of about 25,000 clones, none counted only once. Whole-study findings and limits: In common variable immunodeficiency, TCR beta chains reportedly carried fewer deletions and N-nucleotide insertions.

These receptors have no known antigen. What was sequenced was peripheral blood mononuclear cells. The source of these receptors is a human donor with common variable immunodeficiency.

This clone was counted a few times. The missing CDR3 end, 3 residues past where the read stops, is filled in from the germline J gene. The chain recombines TRBV19 with TRBJ1-1; D call uncertain. This CDR3 spans 12 amino acids. Trimming shortened V by 8 bases and J by 1 base, and 8 bases separated the two germline ends. CDR1 is LNHDA and CDR2 is SQIVND in the germline V gene (reference sequence). CDR3 DNA, as far as it was read: TGTGCCAGTCTGAAAGCGAACACTGAA. The encoded protein is CASLKANTE. The full CDR3 sequence reads CASLKANTEAFF.

This clone was counted a few times. The read halts 3 residues ahead of the CDR3 end, with the missing end drawn from the germline J gene. This chain links TRBV5-1 with TRBJ1-2; 7 bases map to TRBD1. V lost 2 bases and J lost 5; bases outside the gene matches: 6. The CDR3 is made up of 14 amino acids. Germline V gene lookup returns CDR1 SGHRS and CDR2 YFSETQ. CDR3 bases read: TGCGCCAGCAGCTTAGACAGGGACTTTTATGGC. This gives the protein CASSLDRDFYG. The full CDR3 protein reads CASSLDRDFYGYTF.

In its sample, this clone was seen a few times. The observed sequence ends 3 residues before the CDR3 terminus, with the missing tail filled in from the germline J gene. The chain has TRBV5-4 and TRBJ2-7, with D possibly TRBD2 on 6 matching bases. Germline V gene lookup returns CDR1 SGHNT and CDR2 YYREEE (reference sequence). V was pared by 5 bases and J by 3 bases, with 18 bases between. The CDR3 runs to 15 residues. The CDR3 region is CASSLGVAANYEQYF. CDR3 DNA, as far as it was read: TGTGCCAGCAGTCTGGGGGTAGCGGCCAACTACGAG.